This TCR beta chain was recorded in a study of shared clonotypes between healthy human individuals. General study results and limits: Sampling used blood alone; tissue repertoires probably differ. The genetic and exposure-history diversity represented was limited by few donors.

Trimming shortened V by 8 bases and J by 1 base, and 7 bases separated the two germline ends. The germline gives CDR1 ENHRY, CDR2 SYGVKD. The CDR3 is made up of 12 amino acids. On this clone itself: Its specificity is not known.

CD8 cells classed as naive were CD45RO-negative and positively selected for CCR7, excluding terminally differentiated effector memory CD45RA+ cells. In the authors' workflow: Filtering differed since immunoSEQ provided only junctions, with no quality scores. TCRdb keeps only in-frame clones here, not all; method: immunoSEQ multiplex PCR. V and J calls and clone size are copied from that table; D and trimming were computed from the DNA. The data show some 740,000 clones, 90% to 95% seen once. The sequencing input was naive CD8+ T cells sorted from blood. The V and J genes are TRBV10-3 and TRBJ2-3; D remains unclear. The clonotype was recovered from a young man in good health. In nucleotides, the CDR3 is TGTGCCATCGGGGAAGGCACAGATACGCAGTATTTT. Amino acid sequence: CAIGEGTDTQYF.